The clone carrying this TCR beta chain was recorded only once. Sequenced by immunoSEQ multiplex PCR; TCRdb stores in-frame clones only, minus some. This sample yields some 90,000 clones, of which about 93% are seen a single time; 4% to 6% belongs to the top ten. Germline V gene lookup returns CDR1 SGHTA and CDR2 FQGNSA. The CDR3 covers 16 residues. After removal of 5 bases from V and 5 bases from J, the junction contained 10 bases not matched to a gene. The sample originates from a study of T cell responses to AZD1222 COVID-19 vaccine. The sample consisted of peripheral blood, taken on day 0 of MenACWY control vaccination. The clonotype originates from an adult in good health. The V and J genes are TRBV7-2 and TRBJ2-3; TRBD2 aligns across 10 bases. The CDR3 region has the DNA TGTGCCAGCAGCGTAAGCGGGGGGGCGGGTTTAGATACGCAGTATTTT. The encoded protein is CASSVSGGAGLDTQYF.